One sample yielded the 28 T cell receptor beta chains listed below, sequenced in a study of cytomegalovirus exposure and HLA in healthy donors. PCR employed 60 Vbeta and 13 Jbeta primers. Sequencing was performed with immunoSEQ multiplex PCR; in TCRdb, only in-frame clones are kept and a portion is missing. The sample has 160,000 or so clones; less than 90% are singletons. The material sequenced was PBMCs. The source is a woman younger than 35 in good health and CMV-seronegative.

By share, this clone counts as medium-sized. This chain links TRBV15 with TRBJ2-2; TRBD2 aligns across 11 bases. J lost 7 bases, V lost 1 base, and 11 bases had no gene match. This CDR3 is built from 18 residues. Per the germline V gene, CDR1 is LNHNV and CDR2 is YYDKDF (reference sequence). The CDR3 is CATSRAVGSGGESGELFF. Here the CDR3 DNA reads TGTGCCACCAGCAGAGCCGTTGGTAGCGGGGGGGAAAGCGGGGAGCTGTTTTTT.

This clone was observed a handful of times. V is TRBV4-1 and J is TRBJ1-1, with D perhaps TRBD1 (5 bases). Trimming cost V 1 base and J 5 bases, with 14 bases left between them. CDR1 is MGHRA and CDR2 is YSYEKL in the germline V gene. CDR3 length: 15 amino acids. The CDR3 loop reads CASSQGSGKGTEAFF. Here the CDR3 DNA reads TGCGCCAGCAGCCAAGGATCAGGGAAGGGGACTGAAGCTTTCTTT.

The rearrangement uses TRBV7-9 and TRBJ1-5; D uncertain. Per germline, CDR1 SEHNR and CDR2 FQNEAQ (reference sequence). The CDR3 length is 13 residues. Trimming pared 4 bases from V and 6 bases from J, leaving 10 bases between. CDR3 protein: CASSSAVGQPQHF. The CDR3 DNA reads TGTGCCAGCAGCTCGGCGGTGGGTCAGCCCCAGCATTTT.

This chain connects TRBV28 to TRBJ1-2; D is possibly TRBD1 (6 bases). The V and J ends lost 7 bases and 3 bases respectively, with 12 bases between them. The CDR3 is 13 residues long. Germline V CDR1 and CDR2: MDHEN, SYDVKM. The CDR3 nucleotides read TGTGCCAGCACCCGGGGGGCTTACTATGGCTACACCTTC. Translating gives CASTRGAYYGYTF.

The chain is built from TRBV7-2 and TRBJ2-7; TRBD2 aligns across 7 bases. From germline, CDR1 is SGHTA and CDR2 FQGNSA. The CDR3 length is 13 residues. V was clipped by 5 bases and J by 2 bases; unmatched bases: 3. CDR3 protein: CASSTGTTYEQYF. The DNA for the CDR3 is TGTGCCAGCAGCACCGGGACTACCTACGAGCAGTACTTC.

The chain joins TRBV30 to TRBJ2-1, with a possible D match to TRBD1 (5 bases). V was clipped by 4 bases and J by 5 bases, with 15 bases between them. The germline CDR1 and CDR2 sequences are GTSNPN and SVGIG (reference sequence). The CDR3 contains 14 residues. The CDR3 bases are TGTGCCTGGAACTTGGGGCTAAGTAACAATGAGCAGTTCTTC. It codes for CAWNLGLSNNEQFF. The full variable domain, rest sourced from reference TRBV30 and TRBJ2-1, is SQTIHQWPATLVQPVGSPLSLECTVEGTSNPNLYWYRQAAGRGLQLLFYSVGIGQISSEVPQNLSASRPQDRQFILSSKKLLLSDSGFYLCAWNLGLSNNEQFFGPGTRLTVL.

Concerning this clone: At the DNA level, this CDR3 is encoded by other sequences in the same sample as well. The V call is TRBV29-1, the J call TRBJ2-2; D not certain. Trimming cost V 3 bases and J 1 base, with 6 bases left between them. Germline lookup yields CDR1 SQVTM and CDR2 ANQGSEA. The CDR3 loop spans 13 amino acids. CDR3 bases: TGCAGCGTTGATGGCGGGAACACCGGGGAGCTGTTTTTT. Protein sequence: CSVDGGNTGELFF.

This chain connects TRBV5-1 to TRBJ2-5, with 7 bases lining up with TRBD2. The CDR3 totals 15 residues. J was trimmed by 6 bases and V by 4 bases; bases with no gene match: 12. Germline V gives CDR1 SGHRS, CDR2 YFSETQ. The CDR3 loop is CASSPWREHLQTQYF. DNA for the CDR3: TGCGCCAGCAGCCCGTGGCGGGAGCACCTTCAGACCCAGTACTTC. Full variable domain (missing parts from reference TRBV5-1 and TRBJ2-5): KAGVTQTPRYLIKTRGQQVTLSCSPISGHRSVSWYQQTPGQGLQFLFEYFSETQRNKGNFPGRFSGRQFSNSRSEMNVSTLELGDSALYLCASSPWREHLQTQYFGPGTRLLVL.

The J gene is TRBJ2-5, the V gene TRBV27; unclear D gene. The tail of the sequence fits TRBJ2-7 better, so the J call may be wrong. The CDR3 runs 13 residues. CDR1 and CDR2 (germline): MNHEY, SMNVEV (reference sequence). The CDR3 reads CASSAGPSYEQYF. The DNA for the CDR3 is TGTGCCAGCAGTGCTGGTCCCTCCTACGAGCAGTACTTC.

The chain recombines TRBV28 with TRBJ2-1, with TRBD2 as a possible D gene (6 bases). CDR3 length equals 13 residues. The ends were cut back, 1 base at V and 9 bases at J, with 10 bases in the middle. Germline assignment: CDR1 MDHEN and CDR2 SYDVKM. The DNA for the CDR3 is TGTGCCAGCAGTTTATCTCGGGGGAGTGAGCAGTTCTTC. Residues: CASSLSRGSEQFF.

In DNA, the CDR3 is TGTGCCAGCAGTAAAAGTCCACCTATCGTCTACGAGCAGTACTTC. This codes for CASSKSPPIVYEQYF. The chain combines TRBV27 with TRBJ2-7; D call uncertain. The CDR3 extends over 15 amino acids. V was shortened by 5 bases and J by 3 bases, with 17 bases between the two germline ends. Germline lookup yields CDR1 MNHEY and CDR2 SMNVEV (reference sequence).

J is TRBJ1-2 and V is TRBV11-2, with D possibly being TRBD1 (5 bases). With 5 bases removed from V and 5 bases from J, the gap between germline ends came to 15 bases. This CDR3 is 14 amino acids long. Germline V gene sequence: CDR1 SGHAT, CDR2 FQNNGV. CDR3 residues: CASSPVGLPYGYTF. CDR3 in DNA: TGTGCCAGCAGCCCAGTGGGACTGCCTTATGGCTACACCTTC. The variable domain in full, with the rest retrieved from reference TRBV11-2 and TRBJ1-2, is EAGVAQSPRYKIIEKRQSVAFWCNPISGHATLYWYQQILGQGPKLLIQFQNNGVVDDSQLPKDRFSAERLKGVDSTLKIQPAKLEDSAVYLCASSPVGLPYGYTFGSGTRLTVV.

The rearrangement joins TRBV7-9 to TRBJ1-1, with D perhaps TRBD1 (6 bases). The germline CDR1 and CDR2 sequences are SEHNR and FQNEAQ (reference sequence). The CDR3 has 18 residues. V lost 10 bases and J lost 0, with 27 bases in between. The CDR3 sequence is CAIQASRGGLIMNTEAFF. DNA of the CDR3: TGTGCCATCCAAGCTTCAAGAGGGGGTCTAATCATGAACACTGAAGCTTTCTTT.

The J gene is TRBJ2-1, the V gene TRBV27, with 8 bases lining up with TRBD1. The CDR3 consists of 14 residues. CDR1 and CDR2 from the germline V gene are MNHEY and SMNVEV (reference sequence). V shed 8 bases, J shed 8 bases, and the junction held 11 bases outside the gene matches. CDR3 DNA sequence: TGTGCCAGCTCCACGCAGGGGGCGGGGTATGAGCAGTTCTTC. It codes for CASSTQGAGYEQFF.

This rearrangement joins TRBV7-9 to TRBJ2-1; TRBD2 agrees at 7 bases. The V gene end was trimmed by 5 bases and the J gene end by 9 bases; junction bases not matched to a gene: 16. The CDR3 loop spans 16 amino acids. Germline V CDR1 and CDR2: SEHNR, FQNEAQ (reference sequence). Here the CDR3 reads CASSPNLAGAAVEQFF. As DNA, the CDR3 is TGTGCCAGCAGCCCTAACCTCGCGGGAGCAGCTGTTGAGCAGTTCTTC.

The chain combines TRBV28 with TRBJ2-1; 7 bases align to TRBD2. With V trimmed by 7 bases and J by 7 bases, 7 bases remained unmatched. The V gene's germline CDR1 is MDHEN and CDR2 SYDVKM. The CDR3 is 13 amino acids. As DNA, the CDR3 is TGTGCCAGCATTTGGGCTAGCGGTAATGAGCAGTTCTTC. It yields the protein CASIWASGNEQFF.

The V gene is TRBV30, the J gene TRBJ2-1; 10 bases are shared with TRBD2. Trimming took 3 bases from V and 4 from J; bases not matched to a gene: 6. The CDR3 runs to 15 residues. Germline CDR1 reads GTSNPN; CDR2 reads SVGIG (reference sequence). As DNA, the CDR3 is TGTGCCTGGAGCTCACTAGCGGGACTTTACAATGAGCAGTTCTTC. It is translated as CAWSSLAGLYNEQFF. Using reference TRBV30 and TRBJ2-1 for the parts outside the CDR3, the full variable domain is SQTIHQWPATLVQPVGSPLSLECTVEGTSNPNLYWYRQAAGRGLQLLFYSVGIGQISSEVPQNLSASRPQDRQFILSSKKLLLSDSGFYLCAWSSLAGLYNEQFFGPGTRLTVL.

The chain links TRBV7-9 to TRBJ1-2, with 12 bases fitting TRBD1. V gave up 5 bases and J gave up 7 bases; unmatched junction bases: 5. CDR3 length: 14 residues. In germline, CDR1 is SEHNR, CDR2 FQNEAQ (reference sequence). CDR3 nucleotide sequence: TGTGCCAGCAGCGCGGGACAGGGGGCGCCTGGCTACACCTTC. Protein sequence: CASSAGQGAPGYTF.

The chain uses TRBV6-1 and TRBJ1-1, with TRBD1 matching 10 bases. The CDR3 is 14 residues long. CDR1 MNHNS and CDR2 SASEGT come from the germline V gene. Germline trimming cut 8 bases from V and 5 bases from J; bases unmatched to any gene: 8. In DNA form, the CDR3 reads TGTGCCAGCCTCACGGGACAGGGGTGGACTGAAGCTTTCTTT. Protein: CASLTGQGWTEAFF.

Only one count was recorded for this clone. The chain uses TRBV15 and TRBJ1-4; D possibly corresponds to TRBD1 (5 bases). Trimming took off 1 base at V and 6 bases at J, with 18 bases between the two ends. CDR3 size: 17 residues. Looked up from germline, CDR1 is LNHNV and CDR2 is YYDKDF (reference sequence). The CDR3 region is CATSRVGGGKVDEKLFF. The CDR3 nucleotides are TGTGCCACCAGCAGAGTCGGGGGGGGGAAGGTTGATGAAAAACTGTTTTTT.

V usage is TRBV4-1 and J usage is TRBJ2-1; D perhaps matches TRBD2 (5 bases). The CDR3 extends over 15 amino acids. Trimming cost V 2 bases and J 1 base, with 9 bases left between them. Germline CDR1 is MGHRA and CDR2 is YSYEKL. The CDR3 protein is CASSQPTRSYNEQFF. The CDR3 DNA is TGCGCCAGCAGCCAACCAACTAGATCCTACAATGAGCAGTTCTTC.

V usage is TRBV19 and J usage is TRBJ2-7; the match to TRBD1 covers 8 bases. Germline CDR1 LNHDA, CDR2 SQIVND (reference sequence). The ends lost 6 bases at V and 0 bases at J; junction bases unmatched: 10. There are 16 residues in the CDR3. The CDR3 nucleotides are TGTGCCAGTAGCCCTCACAGGGGGGCATACTCCTACGAGCAGTACTTC. It codes for CASSPHRGAYSYEQYF.

The chain combines TRBV6-5 with TRBJ2-1; D is ambiguous. Trimming cost V 5 bases and J 7 bases, with 9 bases left between them. The CDR3 has 12 amino acids. In germline, CDR1 is MNHEY, CDR2 SVGAGI. CDR3 sequence: CASSTYGNEQFF. In DNA, the CDR3 is TGTGCCAGCAGTACGTACGGGAATGAGCAGTTCTTC.

V is TRBV2 and J is TRBJ2-3, with TRBD1 matching over 7 bases. The V gene end was trimmed by 5 bases and the J gene end by 0 bases; junction bases not matched to a gene: 11. This CDR3 has 17 amino acids. CDR1 is SNHLY, CDR2 FYNNEI, per germline. The CDR3 coding sequence is TGTGCCAGCAGTTACACCGGGACAGAGACTAGCACAGATACGCAGTATTTT. Amino acids: CASSYTGTETSTDTQYF.

The chain links TRBV6-5 to TRBJ1-2; 9 nucleotides line up with TRBD1. This CDR3 contains 15 residues. Germline V CDR1 and CDR2: MNHEY, SVGAGI. Trimming took 0 bases from V and 5 from J; bases not matched to a gene: 4. CDR3 region: CASSYSQGAFYGYTF. In nucleotides, the CDR3 is TGTGCCAGCAGTTACTCACAGGGGGCATTTTATGGCTACACCTTC.

The rearrangement uses TRBV5-6 and TRBJ2-7; 7 bases are a match to TRBD2. The CDR3 has 13 residues. V lost 5 bases to trimming and J lost 3 bases; unmatched junction nucleotides: 5. Looked up from germline, CDR1 is SGHDT and CDR2 is YYEEEE. CDR3 protein: CASRSRGFYEQYF. For the CDR3, the DNA is TGTGCCAGCAGGTCGCGGGGGTTCTACGAGCAGTACTTC.

V gene TRBV28 combines with J gene TRBJ2-3; tentative D call: TRBD2 (7 bases). Germline assignment: CDR1 MDHEN and CDR2 SYDVKM. The CDR3 has 15 residues. Between the trimmed V and J ends, which lost 2 bases and 2 bases, there was a span of 11 bases. The CDR3 region is CASSLAGANTDTQYF. The CDR3 DNA reads as TGTGCCAGCAGTTTAGCGGGGGCGAACACAGATACGCAGTATTTT.

The rearrangement joins TRBV11-2 to TRBJ2-5; TRBD1 matches at 7 bases. This CDR3 has 14 residues. V was clipped by 7 bases and J by 2 bases; unmatched bases: 7. Germline V CDR1 and CDR2: SGHAT, FQNNGV. The CDR3 spells CASNTGQKQETQYF. CDR3 nucleotides: TGTGCCAGCAACACGGGACAGAAGCAAGAGACCCAGTACTTC.